Given below is one T cell receptor beta chain in context. The data originate from a study of blood T cell repertoires in COVID-19. In the study overall: Both acute and convalescent COVID-19 samples were obtained from the United States, Italy and Spain. Sources were T cells, B-cell-depleted T cells, or PBMCs; the material itself was cDNA or gDNA.

This CDR3 is built from 15 residues. V gave up 4 bases and J gave up 0 bases, with 10 bases separating them. Germline V CDR1 and CDR2: SGHVS, FQNEAQ. Study processing details: Amplification with reference gene primers provided the estimates of nucleated cell counts. TCRdb's copy holds only in-frame clones and misses some; the assay was immunoSEQ multiplex PCR. V, J and clone size derive from that table, while D and trimming were established from the DNA sequence. The sample lists 58,000 or so clones; around 81% were seen once. The clonotype comes from a human donor in a cohort sampled during active COVID-19. Material for sequencing was peripheral blood. This chain joins TRBV7-8 and TRBJ1-5, with D hard to call. Here the CDR3 DNA reads TGTGCCAGCAGCTCGATCGGTGATAGCAATCAGCCCCAGCATTTT. It codes for CASSSIGDSNQPQHF.